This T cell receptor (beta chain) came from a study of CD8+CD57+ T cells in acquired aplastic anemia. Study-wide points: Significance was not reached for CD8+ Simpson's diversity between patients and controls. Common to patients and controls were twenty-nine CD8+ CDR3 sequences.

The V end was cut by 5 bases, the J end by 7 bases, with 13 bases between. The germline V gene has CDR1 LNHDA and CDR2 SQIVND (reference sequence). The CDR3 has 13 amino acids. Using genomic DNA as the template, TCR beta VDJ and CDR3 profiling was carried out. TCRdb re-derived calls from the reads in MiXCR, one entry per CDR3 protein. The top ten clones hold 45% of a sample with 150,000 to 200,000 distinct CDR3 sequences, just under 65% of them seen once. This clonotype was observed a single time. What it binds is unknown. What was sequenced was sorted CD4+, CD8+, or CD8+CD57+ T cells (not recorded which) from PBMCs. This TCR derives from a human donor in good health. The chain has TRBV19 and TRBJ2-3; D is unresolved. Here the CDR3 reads CASSAEPRNTQYF. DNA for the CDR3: TGTGCCAGTAGTGCAGAACCCAGGAATACGCAGTATTTT.